These T cell receptor beta chains were read from a single sample in a study of OX40 agonist ivuxolimab in advanced cancers. The data were produced by immunoSEQ multiplex PCR, yet TCRdb's version contains in-frame clones alone and is incomplete. The sample comprises 75,000 to 80,000 clones, roughly 84% of which are singletons, and less than 8% rests with the top ten. The source material was CD4+ or CD8+ T cells sorted from blood, sampled in a trial of the OX40 agonist ivuxolimab. Receptors were obtained from an adult with an advanced solid tumor such as melanoma, head and neck, liver or kidney cancer. Each CDR3 is given with its conserved first and last residue. The D gene is left open where the match is weak. Size is stated for part of the rows, as once, few or many counts, or as a class when the clone is expanded.

J | V | size | D | DNA | CDR3
TRBJ1-3 | TRBV7-9 | NA | NA | TGTGCCAGCAGCTATATCCAAGGGAGCACCGCTGGAAACACCATATATTTT | CASSYIQGSTAGNTIYF
TRBJ1-5 | TRBV7-8 | NA | TRBD1 | TGTGCCAGCAGCCCCCGGGACAGGCGACAGCCCCAGCATTTT | CASSPRDRRQPQHF
TRBJ2-3 | TRBV13 | NA | TRBD2 | TGTGCCAGCAGCTTATCGGGGCGGGGGGCCCCCCAGACGCAGTATTTT | CASSLSGRGAPQTQYF
TRBJ2-7 | TRBV6-5 | NA | NA | TGTGCCAGCAGTTACTTACGACAGGAGGTGTACGAGCAGTACTTC | CASSYLRQEVYEQYF
TRBJ2-7 | TRBV9 | NA | TRBD1 | TGTGCCAGCAGCCCAGACAGGGGTTTCTACGAGCAGTACTTC | CASSPDRGFYEQYF
TRBJ2-3 | TRBV5-1 | NA | NA | TGCGCCAGCAGCTCCTCTGGGGATACGCAGTATTTT | CASSSSGDTQYF
TRBJ2-1 | TRBV30 | NA | NA | TGTGCCTGGAGTGACGGCGGATCGAGCTCCTACAATGAGCAGTTCTTC | CAWSDGGSSSYNEQFF
TRBJ1-2 | TRBV6-6 | NA | NA | TGTGCCAGCAGTATAGAGACAGGCTATGGCTACACCTTC | CASSIETGYGYTF
TRBJ2-7 | TRBV7-2 | NA | NA | TGTGCCAGCAGCTTGGAAGGGGCAAGCATCTACGAGCAGTACTTC | CASSLEGASIYEQYF
TRBJ2-7 | TRBV1 | NA | NA | TGCACCAGCAGCCAGGGACTTGCCTACGAGCAGTACTTC | CTSSQGLAYEQYF
TRBJ2-7 | TRBV11-2 | NA | TRBD1 | TGTGCCAGCAGCTCCGACAGGGGCCCCAGCTACGAGCAGTACTTC | CASSSDRGPSYEQYF
TRBJ1-2 | TRBV28 | few | NA | TGTGCCAGCAGCATCGGGGGGGACTATGGCTACACCTTC | CASSIGGDYGYTF
TRBJ2-7 | TRBV28 | NA | NA | TGTGCCAGCAGTTTGGGTCGGCAACCCCCCTACTTC | CASSLGRQPPYF
TRBJ1-6 | TRBV7-3 | few | TRBD1 | TGTGCCAGCAGCCCCGCAGGGGGTAATTCACCCCTCCACTTT | CASSPAGGNSPLHF
TRBJ1-2 | TRBV5-1 | NA | NA | TGCGCCAGCAGCTATGGGGCAAGCCACCGGGAAGCTAACTATGGCTACACCTTC | CASSYGASHREANYGYTF
TRBJ1-4 | TRBV6-5 | few | NA | TGTGCCAGCAGTTACGGCGGGGTGGGAGAAAAACTGTTTTTT | CASSYGGVGEKLFF
TRBJ2-7 | TRBV19 | NA | TRBD1 | TGTGCCAGTAGCCCATCCCGACAGGGTTCATCCTACGAGCAGTACTTC | CASSPSRQGSSYEQYF
TRBJ2-1 | TRBV9 | NA | NA | TGTGCCAGCAGCCTTCGGGGGCAGGGAAGGGGCAATGAGCAGTTCTTC | CASSLRGQGRGNEQFF
TRBJ1-2 | TRBV15 | NA | TRBD1 | TGTGCCACCAGCAGCTTGAAAGGGGGCGCGGGCTACACCTTC | CATSSLKGGAGYTF
TRBJ1-2 | TRBV19 | NA | NA | TGTGCCAGCTCCGACAGAGGTTATGGCTACACCTTC | CASSDRGYGYTF
TRBJ2-5 | TRBV6-5 | once | NA | TGTGCCAGCAGTAGAGGGTTTGAGACCCAGTACTTC | CASSRGFETQYF
TRBJ2-3 | TRBV30 | NA | TRBD1 | TGTGCCTGGAGGGACAGGGGGCCTGGGAGGCAGTATTTT | CAWRDRGPGRQYF
TRBJ2-7 | TRBV28 | NA | TRBD1 | TGTGCCAGCAGTTTCGGGGGACAGGTCTACGAGCAGTACTTC | CASSFGGQVYEQYF
TRBJ2-7 | TRBV6-5 | few | TRBD2 | TGTGCCAGCAGTGTGCGGGAGGGCCTGGGGGAGCAGTACTTC | CASSVREGLGEQYF
TRBJ2-4 | TRBV5-1 | NA | TRBD1 | TGCGCCAGCAGCGAATTCCTCGGACAGGGAGTAGCCAAAAACATTCAGTACTTC | CASSEFLGQGVAKNIQYF
TRBJ2-1 | TRBV6-5 | NA | TRBD1 | TGTGCCAGCAGTTACCCGGGACAGGGGCCCGAGGCCCAGCAGTTCTTC | CASSYPGQGPEAQQFF
TRBJ2-7 | TRBV28 | NA | TRBD2 | TGTGCCAGCAGGACTAGCGGGTTATACGAGCAGTACTTC | CASRTSGLYEQYF
TRBJ2-1 | TRBV11-3 | NA | NA | TGTGCCAGCAGCTTTGGGGGGACCTACAATGAGCAGTTCTTC | CASSFGGTYNEQFF
TRBJ1-1 | TRBV19 | NA | TRBD1 | TGTGCCAGTAGTATAGACCCCGGGACAGGGGCAGCTTTCTTT | CASSIDPGTGAAFF
TRBJ2-7 | TRBV28 | NA | NA | TGTGCCAGCAGCCCTGGCGGGCGAAGCTACGAGCAGTACTTC | CASSPGGRSYEQYF
TRBJ1-5 | TRBV2 | NA | NA | TGTGCCAGCAGTCGCCTGCAGGGAAGTCAGCCCCAGCATTTT | CASSRLQGSQPQHF
TRBJ2-5 | TRBV7-3 | once | TRBD1 | TGTGCCAGCAGCTTGGACAGGGGGCACGAGACCCAGTACTTC | CASSLDRGHETQYF
TRBJ2-7 | TRBV10-3 | NA | TRBD2 | TGTGCCATCAGACCGGGACTAGCGGTCTTTGAGCAGTACTTC | CAIRPGLAVFEQYF
TRBJ2-7 | TRBV2 | NA | NA | TGTGCCAGCAGTAAGCGGGACGAGCAGTACTTC | CASSKRDEQYF
TRBJ1-5 | TRBV30 | once | TRBD1 | TGTGCCTGGAGTGCGGACAGGGGGTATGGGAGCAATCAGCCCCAGCATTTT | CAWSADRGYGSNQPQHF
TRBJ2-5 | TRBV9 | NA | NA | TGTGCCAGCAGCGCCAGCCCTAGAGGGGTTGGGGAGACCCAGTACTTC | CASSASPRGVGETQYF
TRBJ2-3 | TRBV5-1 | NA | NA | TGCGTCAGCAGCTTGGCTGGGATGGACACAGATACGCAGTATTTT | CVSSLAGMDTDTQYF
TRBJ1-1 | TRBV4-2 | NA | NA | TGTGCCTCCCGGCCCGAAATCGTGGCTGAAGCTTTCTTT | CASRPEIVAEAFF
TRBJ2-1 | TRBV29-1 | NA | NA | TGCAGCGTTGATTATGGCTTACCTCGGCCAAGGTTCTTC | CSVDYGLPRPRFF
TRBJ1-1 | TRBV7-9 | NA | NA | TGTGCCAGCAGCTTAGGAGGAACTATGAACACTGAAGCTTTCTTT | CASSLGGTMNTEAFF
TRBJ1-4 | TRBV30 | medium-sized | TRBD1 | TGTGCCTGGAGTCTCTCTCGGACAGGGACTAATGAAAAACTGTTTTTT | CAWSLSRTGTNEKLFF
TRBJ2-6 | TRBV5-6 | NA | NA | TGTGCCAGCAGCTTGAGCTTCGAGGGGGCCAACGTCCTGACTTTC | CASSLSFEGANVLTF
TRBJ1-4 | TRBV13 | NA | NA | TGTGCCAGCAGCTTACAGCCCGTTTTTCTCGCCTCTAATGAAAAACTGTTTTTT | CASSLQPVFLASNEKLFF
TRBJ1-5 | TRBV18 | NA | TRBD1 | TGTGCCAGCTCACCCTGGGACAGGGAACGCAATCAGCCCCAGCATTTT | CASSPWDRERNQPQHF
TRBJ2-7 | TRBV28 | NA | TRBD2 | TGTGCCAGCAGTTTGGGAGGGAGAAGCTACGAGCAGTACTTC | CASSLGGRSYEQYF
TRBJ1-3 | TRBV15 | NA | NA | TGTGCCACCAGCAGCGGCGGCTCTGGAAACACCATATATTTT | CATSSGGSGNTIYF
TRBJ1-2 | TRBV27 | once | TRBD1 | TGTGCCAGCAGTTGGACAGGGGAATATGGCTACACCTTC | CASSWTGEYGYTF
TRBJ2-1 | TRBV27 | NA | TRBD1 | TGTGCCAGCAGTTCGGGACAGGGAGGCTACAATGAGCAGTTCTTC | CASSSGQGGYNEQFF
TRBJ2-3 | TRBV29-1 | few | TRBD2 | TGCAGCGTTGGGACTAGCGGGGGTTCAGATACGCAGTATTTT | CSVGTSGGSDTQYF
TRBJ2-1 | TRBV2 | NA | NA | TGTGCCAGCAGTGGCCACAGGGCTTCGTACAATGAGCAGTTCTTC | CASSGHRASYNEQFF
TRBJ2-1 | TRBV6-5 | NA | NA | TGTGCCAGCAGTAGCCCTCGTAGACCCTACAATGAGCAGTTCTTC | CASSSPRRPYNEQFF
TRBJ2-1 | TRBV7-2 | NA | TRBD2 | TGTGCCAGCAGCCCGCGTGGAGCGGGGGGTATACCCAGTGAGCAGTTCTTC | CASSPRGAGGIPSEQFF
TRBJ1-1 | TRBV6-5 | NA | TRBD1 | TGTGCCAGCAGGAACCCACAGGGGTACACTGAAGCTTTCTTT | CASRNPQGYTEAFF
TRBJ1-1 | TRBV2 | NA | NA | TGTGCCAGCACCCGTGACAGGGAAGCTTTCTTT | CASTRDREAFF
TRBJ1-1 | TRBV9 | NA | NA | TGTGCCAGCAGCCCGCGGGGAGACCGGTTGAACACTGAAGCTTTCTTT | CASSPRGDRLNTEAFF
TRBJ1-1 | TRBV11-3 | NA | NA | TGTGCCAGCAGCTTAGGAGGGGGGACACAAGCTTTCTTT | CASSLGGGTQAFF
TRBJ2-2 | TRBV5-1 | once | TRBD2 | TGCGCCAGCAGCTATATAGCGGGGGATTTCGGGGAGCTGTTTTTT | CASSYIAGDFGELFF